This is a list of T cell receptor beta chains from one sample in a study of blood T cell repertoires in COVID-19. Clones were sequenced by immunoSEQ multiplex PCR, and TCRdb holds only the in-frame ones, with some missing. The repertoire holds some 180,000 clones, with around 83% as singletons. Specimen: PBMCs or T cells enriched from blood (not recorded which). Every receptor here comes from a man aged 40-49 years who had recovered from COVID-19. The CDR3 runs from the conserved cysteine through the conserved F or W. A D gene is named only where the DNA matches it firmly. A clone size is listed for some rows: how often the clone was seen (once, few, many), or a class if it is expanded.

clone size | J gene | V gene | D gene | CDR3 protein | CDR3 DNA
- | TRBJ2-4 | TRBV5-5 | - | CASSLSVAKNIQYF | TGTGCCAGCAGCTTGTCGGTAGCCAAAAACATTCAGTACTTC
- | TRBJ2-7 | TRBV28 | - | CASSFSGTLYEQYF | TGTGCCAGCAGTTTCTCCGGGACATTATACGAGCAGTACTTC
- | TRBJ2-2 | TRBV14 | - | CASTDRRGTGELFF | TGTGCCAGCACCGACAGACGCGGCACCGGGGAGCTGTTTTTT
once | TRBJ1-4 | TRBV20-1 | - | CSCVTNEKLFF | TGCAGTTGCGTAACTAATGAAAAACTGTTTTTT
- | TRBJ1-5 | TRBV11-2 | - | CASSFAGFNQPQHF | TGTGCCAGCAGCTTCGCAGGGTTCAATCAGCCCCAGCATTTT
- | TRBJ2-7 | TRBV5-1 | - | CASSPEQGLSYEQYF | TGCGCCAGCAGCCCGGAGCAGGGCTTATCCTACGAGCAGTACTTC
- | TRBJ2-7 | TRBV11-2 | - | CASTPMSMYYEQYF | TGTGCCAGCACCCCAATGAGTATGTACTACGAGCAGTACTTC
- | TRBJ1-3 | TRBV5-1 | - | CASSRSQGGGNTIYF | TGCGCCAGCAGCCGATCCCAGGGAGGTGGAAACACCATATATTTT
- | TRBJ1-3 | TRBV7-9 | TRBD1 | CASIGTAGNTIYF | TGTGCCAGCATCGGGACAGCGGGAAACACCATATATTTT
- | TRBJ1-2 | TRBV18 | - | CASSPTVREAGGYTF | TGTGCCAGCTCACCAACGGTGAGGGAGGCAGGGGGCTACACCTTC
once | TRBJ1-2 | TRBV19 | - | CASSRGGKNYGYTF | TGTGCCAGTAGTAGGGGGGGAAAGAACTATGGCTACACCTTC
- | TRBJ2-6 | TRBV19 | - | CASSIVGGQSGANVLTF | TGTGCCAGTAGTATAGTGGGTGGGCAATCGGGGGCCAACGTCCTGACTTTC
- | TRBJ1-4 | TRBV5-1 | TRBD1 | CASSGGRDSANEKLFF | TGCGCCAGCAGCGGAGGCCGGGACAGCGCTAATGAAAAACTGTTTTTT
once | TRBJ2-3 | TRBV5-4 | TRBD2 | CASSTKKLAGPPSTDTQYF | TGTGCCAGCAGCACAAAGAAACTAGCGGGACCCCCCAGCACAGATACGCAGTATTTT
- | TRBJ2-3 | TRBV21-1 | - | CASSNVSGDSTDTQYF | TGTGCCAGCAGCAACGTTAGCGGCGATTCCACAGATACGCAGTATTTT
few | TRBJ2-4 | TRBV2 | - | CASRPRAGLAKNIQYF | TGTGCCAGCAGACCTCGGGCGGGACTAGCCAAAAACATTCAGTACTTC
- | TRBJ1-5 | TRBV7-9 | - | CASSLYEKWGDYQPQHF | TGTGCCAGCAGCTTATACGAGAAATGGGGAGATTATCAGCCCCAGCATTTT
- | TRBJ1-2 | TRBV5-6 | - | CASSQAGGYTF | TGTGCCAGCAGCCAGGCAGGGGGCTACACCTTC
- | TRBJ1-1 | TRBV5-1 | - | CASSFGPRGVAMNTEAFF | TGCGCCAGCAGCTTTGGCCCTCGGGGTGTGGCCATGAACACTGAAGCTTTCTTT
- | TRBJ1-5 | TRBV28 | - | CASSSPRGGLNQPQHF | TGTGCCAGCAGTTCGCCCCGGGGGGGCCTCAATCAGCCCCAGCATTTT
once | TRBJ1-5 | TRBV28 | - | CASSPNGGAQPQHF | TGTGCCAGCAGTCCGAACGGGGGAGCTCAGCCCCAGCATTTT
- | TRBJ1-3 | TRBV18 | - | CASSPAETSGNTIYF | TGTGCCAGCTCACCAGCAGAGACATCTGGAAACACCATATATTTT
- | TRBJ2-5 | TRBV29-1 | - | CSVEWGLQETQYF | TGCAGCGTTGAATGGGGGCTCCAAGAGACCCAGTACTTC
- | TRBJ1-1 | TRBV29-1 | - | CSVGWGGRTEAFF | TGCAGCGTGGGGTGGGGAGGAAGGACTGAAGCTTTCTTT
- | TRBJ2-7 | TRBV30 | - | CAWSDGRGYEQYF | TGTGCCTGGAGTGACGGGCGGGGCTACGAGCAGTACTTC
- | TRBJ1-2 | TRBV6-5 | TRBD1 | CASSLTGPNYGYTF | TGTGCCAGCAGTTTGACAGGGCCGAACTATGGCTACACCTTC
- | TRBJ2-5 | TRBV30 | TRBD1 | CAWREGQGRETQYF | TGTGCCTGGAGAGAGGGACAGGGTCGAGAGACCCAGTACTTC
- | TRBJ2-7 | TRBV3-1/TRBV3-2 | TRBD2 | CASSHSPSGTRSKQYF | TGTGCCAGCAGCCACAGTCCTAGCGGGACCCGTTCGAAGCAGTACTTC
- | TRBJ2-7 | TRBV19 | - | CASSFNYEQYF | TGTGCCAGTAGTTTCAACTACGAGCAGTACTTC
- | TRBJ2-2 | TRBV29-1 | - | CSVSAGYTGELFF | TGCAGCGTGTCGGCAGGGTACACCGGGGAGCTGTTTTTT
- | TRBJ2-1 | TRBV5-6 | - | CASSPGHDYNEQFF | TGTGCCAGCAGCCCGGGACACGACTACAATGAGCAGTTCTTC
- | TRBJ1-1 | TRBV11-1 | - | CASSPEGSRTEAFF | TGTGCCAGCAGCCCCGAAGGGAGTAGGACTGAAGCTTTCTTT
- | TRBJ2-5 | TRBV11-2 | TRBD1 | CASSLGRTGLQETQYF | TGTGCCAGCAGCTTAGGGCGGACAGGCCTCCAAGAGACCCAGTACTTC
once | TRBJ2-7 | TRBV2 | - | CASSEDIEQYF | TGTGCCAGCAGTGAAGATATTGAGCAGTACTTC
- | TRBJ1-2 | TRBV9 | - | CASSVAGDGYTF | TGTGCCAGCAGCGTAGCGGGGGATGGCTACACCTTC
- | TRBJ1-5 | TRBV19 | - | CASSMGDKSQHF | TGTGCCAGTAGTATGGGTGACAAGTCCCAGCATTTT
- | TRBJ1-2 | TRBV12-3/TRBV12-4 | - | CASSFGTNYTF | TGTGCCAGCAGTTTTGGGACAAACTACACCTTC
few | TRBJ1-2 | TRBV27 | - | CASSFQINYGYTF | TGTGCCAGCAGTTTCCAGATAAACTATGGCTACACCTTC
- | TRBJ2-2 | TRBV5-4 | - | CASSPPGSTGELFF | TGTGCCAGCAGCCCCCCAGGTAGCACCGGGGAGCTGTTTTTT
few | TRBJ2-3 | TRBV28 | TRBD2 | CASSLPLLAGGTDTQYF | TGTGCCAGCAGTTTACCCCTTTTAGCGGGAGGCACAGATACGCAGTATTTT